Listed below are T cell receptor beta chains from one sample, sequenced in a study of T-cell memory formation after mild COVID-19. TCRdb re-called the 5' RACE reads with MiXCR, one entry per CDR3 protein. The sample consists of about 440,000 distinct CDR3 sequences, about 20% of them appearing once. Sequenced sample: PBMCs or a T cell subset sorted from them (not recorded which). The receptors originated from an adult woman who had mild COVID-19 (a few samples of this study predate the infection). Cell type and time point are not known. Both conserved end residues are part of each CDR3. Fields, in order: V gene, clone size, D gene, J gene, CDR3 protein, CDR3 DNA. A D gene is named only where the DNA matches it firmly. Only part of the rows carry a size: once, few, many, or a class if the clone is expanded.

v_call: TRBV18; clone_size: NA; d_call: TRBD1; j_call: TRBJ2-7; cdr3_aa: CASSPFAGTGSYEQYF; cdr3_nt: TGTGCCAGCTCACCATTCGCCGGGACAGGCTCCTACGAGCAGTACTTC
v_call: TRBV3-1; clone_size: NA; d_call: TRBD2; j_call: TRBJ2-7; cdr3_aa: CASRKTSGSTRSYDQYF; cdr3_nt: TGTGCCAGCAGGAAGACTAGCGGGTCAACTCGCTCCTACGACCAGTACTTC
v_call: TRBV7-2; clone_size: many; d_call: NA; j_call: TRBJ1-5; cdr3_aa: CASSLGGLGNQPQHF; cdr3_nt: TGTGCCAGCAGCTTAGGAGGGTTGGGCAATCAGCCCCAGCATTTT
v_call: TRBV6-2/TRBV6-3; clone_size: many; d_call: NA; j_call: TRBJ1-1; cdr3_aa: CASSYGGGSTEAFF; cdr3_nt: TGTGCCAGCAGTTACGGAGGGGGGAGCACTGAAGCTTTCTTT
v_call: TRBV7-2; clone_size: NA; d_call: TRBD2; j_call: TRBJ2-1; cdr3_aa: CASSLVGAGVYNEQFF; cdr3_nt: TGTGCCAGCAGCTTAGTTGGGGCGGGGGTTTACAATGAGCAGTTCTTC
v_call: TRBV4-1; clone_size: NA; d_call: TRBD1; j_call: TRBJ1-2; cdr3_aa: CASSQEPGQGDGGYTF; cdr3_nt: TGCGCCAGCAGCCAAGAACCGGGACAGGGGGATGGCGGCTACACCTTC
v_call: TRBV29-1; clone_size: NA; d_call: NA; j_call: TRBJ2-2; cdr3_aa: CSVIQAGELFF; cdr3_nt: TGCAGCGTTATCCAGGCCGGGGAGCTGTTTTTT
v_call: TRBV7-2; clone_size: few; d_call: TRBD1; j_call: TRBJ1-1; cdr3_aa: CASSRRGTGNTEAFF; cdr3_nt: TGTGCCAGCAGCCGGCGCGGGACAGGGAACACTGAAGCTTTCTTT
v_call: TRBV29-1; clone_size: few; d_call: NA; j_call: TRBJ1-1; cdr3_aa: CSVEDGTPGVVEAFF; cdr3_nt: TGCAGCGTTGAAGATGGGACCCCCGGTGTTGTTGAAGCTTTCTTT
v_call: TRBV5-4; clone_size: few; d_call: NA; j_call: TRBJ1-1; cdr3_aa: CASSLSSILRDPEAFF; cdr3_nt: TGTGCCAGCAGCCTTTCCTCCATTCTTAGGGACCCTGAAGCTTTCTTT
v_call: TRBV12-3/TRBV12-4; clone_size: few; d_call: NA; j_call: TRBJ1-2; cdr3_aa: CASSFSSGHYGYTF; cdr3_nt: TGTGCCAGCAGTTTTTCTTCTGGGCACTATGGCTACACCTTC
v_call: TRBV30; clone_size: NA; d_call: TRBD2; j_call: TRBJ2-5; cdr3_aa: CAWSATSGGPGETQYF; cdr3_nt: TGTGCCTGGAGTGCAACTAGCGGGGGGCCGGGAGAGACCCAGTACTTC
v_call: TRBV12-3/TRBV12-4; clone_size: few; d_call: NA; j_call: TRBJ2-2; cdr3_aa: CASSFLRNTGELFF; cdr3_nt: TGTGCCAGCAGTTTTCTACGGAACACCGGGGAGCTGTTTTTT
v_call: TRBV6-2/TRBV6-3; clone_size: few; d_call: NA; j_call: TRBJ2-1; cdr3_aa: CASSYVGWFNEQFF; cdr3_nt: TGTGCCAGCAGTTACGTGGGTTGGTTCAATGAGCAGTTCTTC
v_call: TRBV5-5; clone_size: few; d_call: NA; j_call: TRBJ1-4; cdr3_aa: CASSLAPWPNEKLFF; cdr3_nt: TGTGCCAGCAGCTTGGCCCCATGGCCTAATGAAAAACTGTTTTTT
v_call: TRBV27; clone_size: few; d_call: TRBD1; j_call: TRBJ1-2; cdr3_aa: CASSLDPSAGGYGYTF; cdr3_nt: TGTGCCAGCAGTCTGGACCCTTCGGCAGGGGGCTATGGCTACACCTTC
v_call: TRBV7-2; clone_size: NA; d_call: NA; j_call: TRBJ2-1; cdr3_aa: CASSPSVANEQFF; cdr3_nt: TGTGCCAGCAGCCCCTCCGTCGCCAATGAGCAGTTCTTC
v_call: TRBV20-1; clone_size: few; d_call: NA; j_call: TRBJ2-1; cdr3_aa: CSARDLIRVSVGSYNEQFF; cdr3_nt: TGCAGTGCTAGAGATCTAATTCGGGTGAGCGTCGGCTCCTACAATGAGCAGTTCTTC
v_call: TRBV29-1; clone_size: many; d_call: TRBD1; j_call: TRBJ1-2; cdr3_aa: CSAAGTGSSYGYTF; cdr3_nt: TGCAGCGCCGCCGGGACAGGGAGTTCCTATGGCTACACCTTC
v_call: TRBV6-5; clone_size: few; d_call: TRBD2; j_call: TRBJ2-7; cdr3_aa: CASSYSISGRAKYEQYF; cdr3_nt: TGTGCCAGCAGTTACTCGATTAGCGGGAGGGCGAAGTACGAGCAGTACTTC
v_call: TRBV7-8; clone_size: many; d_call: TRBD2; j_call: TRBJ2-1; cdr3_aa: CASSSPGRGNSYNEQFF; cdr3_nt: TGTGCCAGCAGCTCCCCTGGGCGGGGGAACTCCTACAATGAGCAGTTCTTC
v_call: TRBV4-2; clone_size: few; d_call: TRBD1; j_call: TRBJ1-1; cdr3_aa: CASGNRGPNTEAFF; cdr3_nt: TGTGCCAGCGGTAACAGGGGGCCTAACACTGAAGCTTTCTTT
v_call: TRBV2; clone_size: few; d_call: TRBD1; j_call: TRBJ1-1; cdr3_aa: CASRANGQGNAEAFF; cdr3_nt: TGTGCCAGCAGGGCGAATGGACAGGGTAACGCTGAAGCTTTCTTT
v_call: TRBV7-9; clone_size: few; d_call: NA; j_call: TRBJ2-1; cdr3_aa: CASSLLRDEQFF; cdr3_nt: TGTGCCAGCAGCTTATTACGGGACGAGCAGTTCTTC
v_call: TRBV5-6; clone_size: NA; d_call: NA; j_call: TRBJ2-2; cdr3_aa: CASSWSPSGELFF; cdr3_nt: TGTGCCAGCAGCTGGAGCCCTTCCGGGGAGCTGTTTTTT
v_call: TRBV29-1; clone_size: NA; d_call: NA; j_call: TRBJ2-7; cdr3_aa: CSAVENAYEQYF; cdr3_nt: TGCAGCGCCGTAGAAAATGCCTACGAGCAGTACTTC
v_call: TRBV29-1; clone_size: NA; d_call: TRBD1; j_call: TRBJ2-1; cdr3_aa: CSVETGDEQFF; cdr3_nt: TGCAGCGTTGAGACAGGGGATGAGCAGTTCTTC
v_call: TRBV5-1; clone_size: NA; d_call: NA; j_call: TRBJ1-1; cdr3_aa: CASSLALPSEAFF; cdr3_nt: TGCGCCAGCAGCTTGGCCCTTCCAAGCGAAGCTTTCTTT
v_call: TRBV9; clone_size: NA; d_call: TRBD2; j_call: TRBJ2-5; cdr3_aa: CASSAGLAGGLETQYF; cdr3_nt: TGTGCCAGCAGCGCCGGACTAGCGGGAGGGTTGGAGACCCAGTACTTC
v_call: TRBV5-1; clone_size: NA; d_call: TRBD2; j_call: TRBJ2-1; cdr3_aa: CASSPSGGPYNEQFF; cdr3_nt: TGCGCCAGCAGCCCTAGCGGGGGGCCCTACAATGAGCAGTTCTTC
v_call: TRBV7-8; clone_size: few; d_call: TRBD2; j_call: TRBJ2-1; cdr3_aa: CASSLRGTASGSPAFTEQFF; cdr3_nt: TGTGCCAGCAGCTTAAGGGGAACGGCTAGCGGGAGCCCCGCGTTCACTGAGCAGTTCTTC
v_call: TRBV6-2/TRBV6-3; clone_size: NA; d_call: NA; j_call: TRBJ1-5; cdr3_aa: CASSYPPDSLLHF; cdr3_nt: TGTGCCAGCAGTTACCCCCCAGACAGCCTCCTTCATTTT
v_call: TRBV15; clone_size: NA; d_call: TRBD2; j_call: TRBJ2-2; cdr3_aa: CATSNVMVAGGSTGELFF; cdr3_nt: TGTGCCACCAGCAATGTGATGGTAGCGGGAGGAAGTACCGGGGAGCTGTTTTTT
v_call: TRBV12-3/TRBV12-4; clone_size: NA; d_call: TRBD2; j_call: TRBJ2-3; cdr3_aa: CASIPGTSGGAIDTQYF; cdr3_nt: TGTGCCAGCATCCCCGGGACTAGCGGGGGGGCCATAGATACGCAGTATTTT
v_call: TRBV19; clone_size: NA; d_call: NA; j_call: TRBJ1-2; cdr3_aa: CASSILFPTYGYTF; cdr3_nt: TGTGCCAGTAGTATATTGTTCCCAACTTATGGCTACACCTTC
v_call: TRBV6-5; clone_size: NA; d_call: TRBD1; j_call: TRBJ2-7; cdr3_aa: CASRYGTGGERYEQYF; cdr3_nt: TGTGCCAGCAGATACGGAACAGGGGGCGAACGCTACGAGCAGTACTTC
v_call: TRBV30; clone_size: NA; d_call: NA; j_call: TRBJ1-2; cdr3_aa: CAWSVGHNVGYTF; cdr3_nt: TGTGCCTGGAGTGTGGGTCATAATGTGGGCTACACCTTC
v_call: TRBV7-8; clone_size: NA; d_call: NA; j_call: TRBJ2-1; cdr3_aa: CASRPWGASYNEQFF; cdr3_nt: TGTGCCAGCAGGCCTTGGGGGGCATCCTACAATGAGCAGTTCTTC
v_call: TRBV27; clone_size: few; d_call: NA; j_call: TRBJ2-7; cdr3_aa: CASIPSAGLYEQYF; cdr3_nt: TGTGCCAGCATTCCCTCGGCGGGCCTCTACGAGCAGTACTTC
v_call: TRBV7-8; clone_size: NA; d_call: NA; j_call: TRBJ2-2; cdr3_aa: CASSFQVNTGELFF; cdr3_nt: TGTGCCAGCAGCTTCCAAGTGAACACCGGGGAGCTGTTTTTT
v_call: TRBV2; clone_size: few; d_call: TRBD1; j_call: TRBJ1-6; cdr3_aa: CASRRQGQRNSPLHF; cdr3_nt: TGTGCCAGCAGGAGACAGGGACAGCGTAATTCACCCCTCCACTTT
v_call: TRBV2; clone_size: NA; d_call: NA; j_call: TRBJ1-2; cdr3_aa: CASSESENYYGYTF; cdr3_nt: TGTGCCAGCAGTGAAAGTGAGAATTACTATGGCTACACCTTC